This TCR beta chain was identified in a study of memory B cells and T cells in multiple sclerosis. After stimulus-free culture, autoproliferating CFSE-dim and non-proliferating CFSE-high T cells were sequenced separately. Cultures began with 5x10^7 CFSE-labeled PBMCs, unstimulated for under 8 days, with replicate wells pooled. The PBMCs received 0.4 to 0.65 uM CFSE and serum-free culture with no added stimuli. Data came from immunoSEQ multiplex PCR; TCRdb stores just in-frame clones and leaves some out. The data show 35,000 to 55,000 clones, about 80% seen once. Of note for this clone: The antigen remains undetermined.

This CDR3 comprises 13 residues. Trimming removed 5 bases from V and 7 bases from J, with 11 bases in between. From germline, CDR1 is LGHNT and CDR2 FRNRAP. Study outcomes and limitations: Clone-set sizes differed between compartments, so shared clonotype counts needed normalization.

Sequencing used PBMCs from blood kept in culture. The V gene is TRBV12-5, the J gene TRBJ2-2; no clear D. This sequence originates from a human donor with multiple sclerosis. As DNA, the CDR3 is TGTGCTAGTGGTGGACCCTACGGCGGGGAGCTGTTTTTT. Amino acids: CASGGPYGGELFF.